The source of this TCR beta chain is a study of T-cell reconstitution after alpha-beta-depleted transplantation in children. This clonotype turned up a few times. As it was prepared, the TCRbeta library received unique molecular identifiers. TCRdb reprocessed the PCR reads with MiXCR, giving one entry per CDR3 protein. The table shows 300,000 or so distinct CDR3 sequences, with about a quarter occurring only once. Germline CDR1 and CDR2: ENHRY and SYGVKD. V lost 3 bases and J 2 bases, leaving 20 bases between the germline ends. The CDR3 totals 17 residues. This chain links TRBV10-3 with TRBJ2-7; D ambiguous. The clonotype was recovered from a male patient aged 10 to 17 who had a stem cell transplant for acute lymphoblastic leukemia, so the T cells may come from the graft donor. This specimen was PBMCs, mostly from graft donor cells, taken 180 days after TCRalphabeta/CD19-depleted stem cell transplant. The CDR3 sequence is CAISDPHSKRRTYEQYF. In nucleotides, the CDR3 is TGTGCCATCAGTGACCCCCACTCGAAAAGGCGGACCTACGAGCAGTACTTC.